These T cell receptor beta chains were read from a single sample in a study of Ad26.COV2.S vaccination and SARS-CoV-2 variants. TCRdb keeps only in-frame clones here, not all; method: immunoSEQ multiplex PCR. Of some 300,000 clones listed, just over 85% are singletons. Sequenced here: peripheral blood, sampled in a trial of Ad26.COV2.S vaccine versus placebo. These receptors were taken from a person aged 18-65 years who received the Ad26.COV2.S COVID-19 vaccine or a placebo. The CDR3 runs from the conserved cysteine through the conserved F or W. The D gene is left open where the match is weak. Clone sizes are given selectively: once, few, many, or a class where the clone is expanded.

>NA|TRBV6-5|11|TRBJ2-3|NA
CASKGEDTQYF
TGTGCCAGCAAGGGGGAGGATACGCAGTATTTT
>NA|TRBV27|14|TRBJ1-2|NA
CASSRSGISYGYTF
TGTGCCAGCAGTCGTTCAGGGATTAGCTATGGCTACACCTTC
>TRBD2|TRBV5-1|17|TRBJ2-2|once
CATSRSGGTPNTGELFF
TGCGCCACCTCCCGGAGCGGGGGAACACCGAACACCGGGGAGCTGTTTTTT
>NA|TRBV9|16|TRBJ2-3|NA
CASSVALIGGTDTQYF
TGTGCCAGCAGCGTAGCCTTGATTGGGGGTACAGATACGCAGTATTTT
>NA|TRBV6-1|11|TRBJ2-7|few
CASSEAYEQYF
TGTGCCAGCAGTGAAGCCTACGAGCAGTACTTC
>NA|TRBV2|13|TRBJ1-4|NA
CASSGGTNEKLFF
TGTGCCAGCAGTGGAGGGACTAATGAAAAACTGTTTTTT
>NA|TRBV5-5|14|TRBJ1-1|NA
CASSQGAMNTEAFF
TGTGCCAGCAGCCAAGGGGCCATGAACACTGAAGCTTTCTTT
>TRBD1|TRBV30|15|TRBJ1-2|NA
CALRRDRAYFRGYTF
TGTGCCTTAAGACGCGACAGGGCGTATTTTCGTGGCTACACCTTC
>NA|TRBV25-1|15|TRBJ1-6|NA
CASSELRGKSSPLHF
TGTGCCAGCAGTGAGTTGAGGGGCAAAAGTTCACCCCTCCACTTT
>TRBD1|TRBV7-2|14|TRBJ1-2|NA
CASSPGQGAAGYTF
TGTGCCAGCAGCCCCGGACAGGGGGCGGCTGGCTACACCTTC
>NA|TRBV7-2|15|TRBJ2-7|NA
CASSLARTSSYEQYF
TGTGCCAGCAGCTTAGCCCGGACGTCTTCCTACGAGCAGTACTTC
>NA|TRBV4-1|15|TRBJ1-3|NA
CASSQDLLQANTIYF
TGCGCCAGCAGCCAAGATCTGCTACAGGCAAACACCATATATTTT
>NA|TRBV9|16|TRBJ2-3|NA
CASSGTGSFYRDTQYF
TGTGCCAGCAGCGGAACCGGGTCCTTTTATCGGGATACGCAGTATTTT
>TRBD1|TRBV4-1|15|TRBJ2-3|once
CASSTRTGTWDTQYF
TGCGCCAGCAGCACAAGGACAGGGACTTGGGATACGCAGTATTTT
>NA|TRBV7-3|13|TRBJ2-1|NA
CASSPPGRVEQFF
TGTGCCAGCAGCCCGCCCGGAAGGGTTGAACAGTTCTTC
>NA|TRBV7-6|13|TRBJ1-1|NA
CASSHGPNTEAFF
TGTGCCAGCAGCCACGGCCCGAACACTGAAGCTTTCTTT
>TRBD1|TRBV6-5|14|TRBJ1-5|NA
CASSRDSQNQPQHF
TGTGCCAGCAGTCGGGACAGCCAGAATCAGCCCCAGCATTTT
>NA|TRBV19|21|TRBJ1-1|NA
CASNPGLLQSTSPNPNTEAFF
TGTGCCAGTAACCCAGGGCTCCTACAGTCTACATCCCCCAACCCGAACACTGAAGCTTTCTTT
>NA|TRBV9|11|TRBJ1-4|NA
CASSFNEKLFF
TGTGCCAGCAGCTTTAATGAAAAACTGTTTTTT
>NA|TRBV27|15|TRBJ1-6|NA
CASTLDFSYNSPLHF
TGTGCCAGCACCTTGGACTTCTCCTATAATTCACCCCTCCACTTT
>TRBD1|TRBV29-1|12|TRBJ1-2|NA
CSSRTGLYGYTF
TGCAGCTCTAGGACAGGGCTCTATGGCTACACCTTC
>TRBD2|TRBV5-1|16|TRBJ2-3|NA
CASSLLAGAQRDTQYF
TGCGCCAGCAGCTTGCTAGCGGGGGCTCAGAGAGATACGCAGTATTTT
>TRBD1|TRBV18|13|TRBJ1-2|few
CASSPGQTEGYTF
TGTGCCAGCTCACCGGGACAGACCGAAGGCTACACCTTC
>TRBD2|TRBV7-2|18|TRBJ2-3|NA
CASSRGLAGGRGTDTQYF
TGTGCCAGCAGCCGCGGACTAGCGGGGGGCCGGGGCACAGATACGCAGTATTTT
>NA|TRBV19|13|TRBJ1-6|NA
CASRRDNNSPLHF
TGTGCCAGTAGGCGGGATAATAATTCACCCCTCCACTTT
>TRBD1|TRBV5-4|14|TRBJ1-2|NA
CASSPTTGNYGYTF
TGTGCCAGCAGCCCGACGACAGGGAACTATGGCTACACCTTC
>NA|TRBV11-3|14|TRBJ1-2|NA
CASSFEVSNYGYTF
TGTGCCAGCAGCTTTGAAGTCTCTAACTATGGCTACACCTTC
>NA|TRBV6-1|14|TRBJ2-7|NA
CASSELGGANEQYF
TGTGCCAGCAGTGAATTAGGCGGGGCGAACGAGCAGTACTTC
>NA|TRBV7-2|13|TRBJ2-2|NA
CASSLSRTGELFF
TGTGCCAGCAGCTTGAGCAGGACCGGGGAGCTGTTTTTT
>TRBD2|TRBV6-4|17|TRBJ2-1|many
CASSQLAGGAGRDEQFF
TGTGCCAGCAGTCAACTAGCGGGGGGCGCGGGCCGGGATGAGCAGTTCTTC
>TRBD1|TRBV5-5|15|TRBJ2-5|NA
CASSFQGAVGETQYF
TGTGCCAGCAGCTTCCAGGGGGCAGTTGGGGAGACCCAGTACTTC
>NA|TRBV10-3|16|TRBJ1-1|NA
CAISESRGLDYTEAFF
TGTGCCATCAGTGAGTCCAGAGGTCTCGACTACACTGAAGCTTTCTTT
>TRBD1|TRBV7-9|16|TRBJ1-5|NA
CASSSSPGTGNQPQHF
TGTGCCAGCAGCTCTTCACCGGGGACAGGGAATCAGCCCCAGCATTTT
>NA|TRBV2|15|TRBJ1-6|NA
CASSETGHHNSPLHF
TGTGCCAGCAGTGAAACGGGACATCATAATTCACCCCTCCACTTT
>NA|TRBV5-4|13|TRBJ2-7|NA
CASSSAGRTEQYF
TGTGCCAGCAGCTCGGCAGGGAGGACCGAGCAGTACTTC
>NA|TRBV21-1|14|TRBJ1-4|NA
CASSKASTNEKLFF
TGTGCCAGCAGCAAAGCTAGCACAAATGAAAAACTGTTTTTT
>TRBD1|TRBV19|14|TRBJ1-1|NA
CASSTTGGVTEAFF
TGTGCCAGTAGTACTACAGGGGGCGTCACTGAAGCTTTCTTT
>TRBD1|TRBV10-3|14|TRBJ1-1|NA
CAISLGQGSGEAFF
TGTGCCATCAGTCTTGGACAGGGATCGGGTGAAGCTTTCTTT
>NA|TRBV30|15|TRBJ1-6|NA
CAWIKTGTQNSPLHF
TGTGCCTGGATCAAAACCGGGACACAAAATTCACCCCTCCACTTT
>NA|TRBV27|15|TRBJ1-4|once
CASRRTGAQNEKLFF
TGTGCCAGCAGGCGCACGGGGGCCCAAAATGAAAAACTGTTTTTT
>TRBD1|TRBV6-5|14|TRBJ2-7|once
CASSNRGPRDEQYF
TGTGCCAGCAGCAACAGGGGGCCGCGTGACGAGCAGTACTTC
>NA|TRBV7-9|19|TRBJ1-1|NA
CASSLGARGGKAALAEAFF
TGTGCCAGCAGCTTAGGTGCTCGGGGGGGAAAAGCGGCTTTGGCTGAAGCTTTCTTT
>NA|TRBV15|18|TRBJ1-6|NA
CATSRARGVGSYNSPLHF
TGTGCCACCAGCAGAGCCAGGGGCGTGGGCTCCTATAATTCACCCCTCCACTTT
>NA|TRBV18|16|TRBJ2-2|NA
CASSPTWTAATGELFF
TGTGCCAGCTCACCTACATGGACGGCCGCCACCGGGGAGCTGTTTTTT
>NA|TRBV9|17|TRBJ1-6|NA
CASSPFGGASGISPLHF
TGTGCCAGCAGCCCGTTTGGGGGTGCCTCGGGTATTTCACCCCTCCACTTT
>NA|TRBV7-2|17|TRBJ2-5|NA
CASSLALGSGPQETQYF
TGTGCCAGCAGCTTAGCCCTTGGGTCAGGTCCCCAAGAGACCCAGTACTTC
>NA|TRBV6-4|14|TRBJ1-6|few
CASSDSTSNSPLHF
TGTGCCAGCAGTGACTCGACCTCGAATTCACCCCTCCACTTT
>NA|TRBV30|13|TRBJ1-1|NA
CAWSVARNTEAFF
TGTGCCTGGAGTGTAGCGCGGAATACTGAAGCTTTCTTT
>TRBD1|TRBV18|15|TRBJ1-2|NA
CASSPSRDRTYGYTF
TGTGCCAGCTCACCCAGCCGGGACAGGACTTATGGCTACACCTTC
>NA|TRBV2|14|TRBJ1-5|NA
CASSEYVGNGPQHF
TGTGCCAGCAGTGAATATGTGGGGAATGGACCCCAGCATTTT